Detailed here is one TCR beta chain. Its antigen is as yet unknown. This specimen belongs to a study of CD8 T cells in ankylosing spondylitis. Whole-study findings and limits: Reportedly, significant enrichment of disease-linked clones occurred in matched ankylosing spondylitis synovial fluid.

TCRdb re-called the 5' RACE reads with MiXCR, one entry per CDR3 protein. The sample has around 90,000 distinct CDR3 sequences; around 25% are singletons. The CDR3 spans 13 residues. The ends were cut back, 3 bases at V and 6 bases at J, with 9 bases in the middle. Germline V CDR1 and CDR2: MNHEY, SMNVEV (reference sequence). The TCR sequence derives from a male donor with ankylosing spondylitis or in good health (not recorded which). Sequenced input: blood, either unsorted or a sorted T cell fraction (not recorded which). The rearrangement uses TRBV27 and TRBJ2-1; D remains ambiguous. The CDR3 loop reads CASSFANSNEQFF. The CDR3 DNA follows: TGTGCCAGCAGTTTTGCTAATTCCAATGAGCAGTTCTTC.